These 13 T cell receptor beta chains came from one sample sequenced in a study of a mutant IDH1 vaccine in newly diagnosed glioma. This sample's time point: week 11, during vaccination. Doses of 300 ug of mutant IDH1 20-mer peptide were given with topical imiquimod. No cognate antigen is known for these TCRs. Using immunoSEQ multiplex PCR, the repertoire was profiled, and TCRdb retains in-frame clones only, with some absent. The sample includes about 30,000 clones, around 89% seen only once; the top ten take less than 25%. Material: PBMCs, obtained from a glioma patient whose treatment included an IDH1 peptide vaccine. The receptor set was obtained from a man aged 18 to 30 with glioma.

The chain has TRBV6-1 and TRBJ1-1; no definite D call. The germline V gene encodes CDR1 MNHNS and CDR2 SASEGT. V was shortened by 6 bases and J by 8 bases, with 22 bases between the two germline ends. The CDR3 is 15 amino acids. CDR3 sequence reads: CASRLEGSVDSEAFF. The CDR3 DNA is TGTGCCAGCAGACTTGAAGGCTCTGTAGATTCCGAAGCTTTCTTT.

The rearrangement joins TRBV4-2 to TRBJ1-2, with 9 bases that match TRBD1. This CDR3 region has 18 residues. Germline V CDR1 and CDR2: LGHNA, YNFKEQ. V shed 2 bases and J 7 bases; nucleotides not matched to a gene: 17. CDR3 sequence (DNA): TGTGCCAGCAGCCAATCAACCTCGACAGGGGGTACGTTGGCTGGCTACACCTTC. Protein sequence: CASSQSTSTGGTLAGYTF.

The chain employs TRBV5-1 and TRBJ1-1; D possibly corresponds to TRBD1 (6 bases). The CDR3 covers 14 residues. Trimming cost V 4 bases and J 1 base, with 11 bases left between them. Germline V lookup: CDR1 SGHRS, CDR2 YFSETQ. The CDR3 is CASSNRQANTEAFF. CDR3 coding DNA: TGCGCCAGCAGCAACAGACAGGCGAACACTGAAGCTTTCTTT.

This clone showed up just once. V gene TRBV20-1 combines with J gene TRBJ2-1; D possibly corresponds to TRBD1 (6 bases). Trimming cost V 6 bases and J 8 bases, with 11 bases left between them. CDR3 size: 11 residues. CDR1 and CDR2 from the germline V gene are DFQATT and SNEGSKA (reference sequence). CDR3 sequence reads: CSAPQGYEQFF. For the CDR3, the DNA is TGCAGTGCCCCTCAGGGGTATGAGCAGTTCTTC.

The chain is built from TRBV28 and TRBJ2-6; 7 positions agree with TRBD2. This CDR3 is built from 14 residues. Germline V gives CDR1 MDHEN, CDR2 SYDVKM. The V gene end was trimmed by 6 bases and the J gene end by 4 bases; junction bases not matched to a gene: 3. CDR3 sequence reads: CASRGGSGANVLTF. CDR3 sequence (DNA): TGTGCCAGCAGGGGGGGGAGCGGGGCCAACGTCCTGACTTTC.

The rearrangement links TRBV20-1 to TRBJ2-7; D is uncertain. Germline V CDR1 and CDR2: DFQATT, SNEGSKA (reference sequence). Trimming took 5 bases from V and 6 from J, leaving 11 bases between them. CDR3 length: 11 residues. This chain's CDR3 is CSAGHFGEQYF. For the CDR3, the DNA is TGCAGTGCTGGCCACTTCGGCGAGCAGTACTTC.

The gene calls are TRBV7-2 and TRBJ1-4; D is perhaps TRBD1 (6 bases). Between the trimmed V and J ends, which lost 3 bases and 0 bases, there was a span of 11 bases. CDR3 length equals 16 residues. CDR1 SGHTA and CDR2 FQGNSA come from the germline V gene. CDR3 residues: CASSFRQVATNEKLFF. CDR3 bases: TGTGCCAGCAGCTTCCGACAGGTTGCAACTAATGAAAAACTGTTTTTT. The variable domain in full, completed from reference TRBV7-2 and TRBJ1-4, reads GAGVSQSPSNKVTEKGKDVELRCDPISGHTALYWYRQSLGQGLEFLIYFQGNSAPDKSGLPSDRFSAERTGGSVSTLTIQRTQQEDSAVYLCASSFRQVATNEKLFFGSGTQLSVL.

V is TRBV5-6 and J is TRBJ2-7; D unresolved. V was cut by 1 base and J by 2 bases, with 10 bases left in between. Per germline, CDR1 SGHDT and CDR2 YYEEEE. The CDR3 extends over 14 amino acids. The DNA for the CDR3 is TGTGCCAGCAGCTTGAGTGGCTCAACCTACGAGCAGTACTTC. This gives the protein CASSLSGSTYEQYF.

V is TRBV5-6 and J is TRBJ2-3; tentatively, D is TRBD2 (6 bases). Between the trimmed V and J ends, which lost 0 bases and 4 bases, there was a span of 6 bases. The CDR3 spans 13 residues. CDR1 and CDR2 from the germline V gene are SGHDT and YYEEEE. CDR3 sequence (DNA): TGTGCCAGCAGCTTGGAGCGGGCAGATACGCAGTATTTT. Its protein product is CASSLERADTQYF.

V and J are TRBV5-6 and TRBJ1-1; TRBD1 might be the D (5 bases). The V and J ends lost 0 bases and 0 bases respectively, with 9 bases between them. The CDR3 has 15 residues. Germline V gene lookup returns CDR1 SGHDT and CDR2 YYEEEE. CDR3 amino acids: CASSLVGGLNTEAFF. CDR3 nucleotide sequence: TGTGCCAGCAGCTTGGTTGGGGGTTTGAACACTGAAGCTTTCTTT.

The rearrangement links TRBV2 to TRBJ1-2; D ambiguous. Trimming stripped 8 bases from V and 2 bases from J, with 15 bases between. The CDR3 runs 14 residues. Germline CDR1 reads SNHLY; CDR2 reads FYNNEI. CDR3 region: CASAEAGKNYGYTF. The CDR3 coding sequence is TGTGCCAGCGCTGAGGCAGGAAAGAACTATGGCTACACCTTC.

V usage is TRBV6-5 and J usage is TRBJ2-7; 7 nucleotides match TRBD2. The trim removed 7 bases at V and 2 bases at J, leaving 8 bases unmatched. This CDR3 comprises 14 residues. CDR1 is MNHEY and CDR2 is SVGAGI in the germline V gene. CDR3 amino acids: CASKGLPKAYEQYF. Here the CDR3 DNA reads TGTGCCAGCAAGGGACTACCAAAAGCCTACGAGCAGTACTTC.

CDR3 amino acids: CASSEAGTAYGYTF. CDR3 bases: TGTGCCAGCAGTGAAGCAGGGACAGCCTATGGCTACACCTTC. The rearrangement uses TRBV6-1 and TRBJ1-2; 7 nucleotides line up with TRBD1. The CDR3 runs to 14 residues. V dropped 0 bases and J dropped 4; count of bases not matched to a gene: 2. CDR1 is MNHNS, CDR2 SASEGT, per germline.